This T cell receptor (beta chain) was captured by sequencing in a study of cytomegalovirus exposure and HLA in healthy donors (TCRdb year 2017). Study-level background: An earlier analysis of approximately 590 of the donors reported 250 to 300 Gb of sequence data and about 100 million unique TCR beta sequences from about 200 million T cells. An early release covering roughly 600 HLA-typed donors comprised 250 to 350 gigabases of sequencing data and tens of millions of unique TCR sequences. Of the 300 to 500 genotyped donors, over 80% were placed in the genetic ancestry cluster associated with self-reported Caucasian donors. The study aimed to test whether cataloging public T cell receptors could reveal signatures of past pathogen exposure. The study used immunosequencing to profile the T cell repertoires of several hundred subjects and linked those repertoires to cytomegalovirus serostatus. A separate validation cohort of 100 to 150 different subjects was used in addition to the 666-subject first cohort. High-throughput TCR immunosequencing, statistical association of individual TCRs with disease status, and machine learning were combined to predict cytomegalovirus infection status. A later analysis re-examined previously published TCR beta repertoires from just over 650 donors and added high-resolution HLA genotyping to investigate patterns of TCR occurrence. Rather than using new phenotypic data, the later analysis identified candidate immune exposures from TCR beta sequences and from how often those sequences occurred across donors. An earlier analysis of approximately 630 of the donors applied high-throughput TCR beta sequencing to assess whether each TCR beta V gene segment acted as functional or pseudogenic. Donor age, sex, ethnicity and CMV serostatus were compiled alongside the repertoire data. In a later genetic analysis, genome-wide SNP genotypes for about 55% of the 666 donors were used, and that subset was treated as a discovery cohort. All discovery cohort repertoires had been generated using a single sequencing platform. HLA typing included class I and class II loci at four-digit resolution. Typing coverage differed by locus: A, B, C, DRB1 and DQB1 were typed in roughly 620-630 donors, DQA1 in 500 to 550, DPA1 in some 610, and DPB1 in approximately 450. About 5 DR-DQ haplotypes were handled as single units for association and clustering, since linkage in the cohort was strong. Among some 410 genotyped donors of the cohort, an average of about 240,000 unique TCR beta nucleotide sequences were sequenced per donor, around 18% of them non-productive.

Receptor amplification or capture employed the immunoSEQ multiplex PCR assay. For the multiplex PCR, a mixture combining 60 forward primers for TCR Vbeta segments and 13 reverse primers for TCR Jbeta segments was used. Amplification of the CDR3 region of rearranged TCR beta genes was performed with a multiplex PCR assay on genomic DNA. On the Illumina HiSeq System, the amplified TCR beta libraries were sequenced as 87-base-pair reads. As for the authors' bioinformatics: In a later analysis, approximately 74 million unique TCR beta chains were counted across the 500 to 850 repertoires, and about 10 million of these chains were shared by at least two donors. A nearest-neighbor algorithm error-corrected the raw reads and collapsed the reads into unique sequences, merging closely related sequences to remove PCR and sequencing errors. CDR3 sequences were aligned to IMGT reference sequences to assign V, D and J gene segments. For a sequence to be retained, a match of at least six nucleotides was required to both a V gene segment and a J gene segment. Rearrangements were classified as productive when the CDR3 lacked stop codons and remained in frame with V and J, and all other rearrangements were classified as non-productive. CDR3 was defined by IMGT convention, running from the second conserved V-encoded cysteine to the conserved J-encoded phenylalanine. The earlier analysis of around 640 of the donors excluded sequences that lacked an unambiguous match to a single V gene segment. An earlier analysis of 500 to 600 of the donors classified V segments as functional when productive rearrangements were above 56.7% and as segregating when the standard deviation between donors was above 5%. A statistical classification framework was built for diagnosing cytomegalovirus status from the catalog of TCR beta chain sequences. V and J gene assignment, in a later analysis, came from comparing TCR nucleotide sequences with IMGT/GENE-DB human TR gene sequences. A later analysis assigned CDR3 sequences and most-parsimonious VDJ recombination scenarios with the TCRdist pipeline. A later analysis defined each TCR beta chain by its CDR3 amino acid sequence plus V-gene family, and excluded reads lacking a unique V-gene family. In a later analysis, some 600 highly shared, low-generation-probability nucleotide sequences were removed to address suspected cross-contamination and a sequencing artifact. A later analysis calculated a clonal expansion index for each public chain from normalized within-repertoire ranks of inferred template counts. A later analysis computed generation probabilities with a VDJ recombination model fitted to out-of-frame rearrangements, and checked the results against IGoR. In a later analysis, TCR-TCR, TCR-HLA and TCR-CMV co-occurrence was scored with hypergeometric tests, and a repertoire-size bias correction was applied to TCR pairs. False discovery rates were estimated in a later analysis by permuting HLA or CMV assignments 20 times. In a later analysis, co-occurring TCRs were grouped with DBSCAN, and TCRdist sequence similarity was added when clustering was performed within HLA-allele-positive subsets. For co-occurrence clustering, repertoires with fewer than 30,000 or more than 120,000 public chains were excluded, along with five repertoires with anomalous nucleotide sharing. TCRdb provides this immuneACCESS table in a form limited to in-frame rearrangements. Some clones are lacking; in checked studies, under half of them reflect an unresolved V gene, and why the rest are absent is not known. The D gene and trimming were derived from the DNA, and the V and J assignments and clone size from that table. The sample table contains some 190,000 clones; only one count was recorded for around 80% of them. Of the sample, over 1.5% falls within the top ten clones.

The CDR3 covers 14 residues, taking in both the cysteine and the phenylalanine. Only the CDR3 DNA stays, 42 bases, in frame from base 1. In the germline V gene (reference sequence), CDR1 corresponds to SGHNT and CDR2 to YYREEE. The germline ends are 11 bases apart after V is trimmed by 4 bases and J by 1 base. General study outcomes and caveats: A further reported finding was that TCR beta sequences accurately predicted the HLA-A and HLA-B alleles for most subjects in the first cohort. In a later analysis, HLA-associated TCR beta chains were found to be more clonally expanded and to have lower generation probabilities than equally common non-associated chains. In a later analysis, several top co-occurrence clusters were reported to appear linked to parvovirus B19, influenza, CMV and Epstein-Barr virus. Because some donors lacked HLA typing at each locus, the association tests relied only on the typed subset. Linkage disequilibrium might explain the correlated functional status among segregating V segments, but an unknown experimental factor could not be excluded. In vitro tests confirmed that three of the cytomegalovirus-associated TCR beta chains recognize cytomegalovirus antigens. Most CMV-associated TCR beta chains appeared to be HLA-restricted in a later analysis, and the HLA associations seemed to be driven largely by CMV exposure. For the cohort, immune exposure information was limited to CMV serostatus. In a later analysis, around 17,000 TCR beta sequences were associated with specific HLA alleles at a false discovery rate of 0.05. Only TCR beta chains were sequenced in this cohort, and the absence of alpha or paired-chain data limited detectable features. An earlier analysis of several hundred of the donors showed that most TCR beta V segments appeared in productive rearrangements either about 90% or about 30% of the time, which broadly matched IMGT annotations. Compared with the approximately 670-donor mean, donors in an Asian-associated ancestry cluster had fewer N-insertions in productive TCRs, according to a later genetic analysis. Cytomegalovirus status was reported to be diagnosed by the classifier with high specificity and sensitivity in both the original and validation cohorts. The presence/absence analyses assumed that sequencing depth was roughly uniform across donors, and that assumption may not be true. Because counts were too low, 15 to 20 rarely observed V segments, including chromosome 9 orphons, were left out of the earlier analysis of about 500 of the donors. Most TCR sequences were seen in very few donors, while some public TCRs were found in many individuals. In a later genetic analysis, a missense DCLRE1C variant was associated with V-gene and J-gene trimming of TCR beta chains, and the association was replicated in an independent cohort. Some IMGT-functional V segments, including TRBV6-2 and TRBV6-3, could not be told apart with the 87-base-pair reads, so those segments were excluded. It was suggested by the authors that the approach could potentially be generalized to other disease states and immunological phenotypes. A group of highly shared sequence variants was considered likely to be a technical artifact of the sequencing pipeline. A total of 150 to 200 TCR beta chains were listed by the study as associated with cytomegalovirus. A later analysis found that TCR association rates varied across HLA loci, with DRB1 alleles showing the most associated TCRs and HLA-C alleles the fewest. Strong co-occurrence of HLA alleles, especially DR and DQ, made assigning TCR associations to individual alleles difficult.

The cohort was made up of under 800 healthy bone marrow donors. All cohort members were sampled while nominally healthy, although unrecorded immune exposures were likely present. The donor tested CMV seropositive, placing the donor among the approximately 310 seropositive members of the cohort. A peripheral blood sample was provided by each donor, and peripheral blood mononuclear cells were used for TCR beta sequencing. The Qiagen DNeasy Blood Extraction Kit was used to extract genomic DNA from the blood cell samples. On this clone itself: Its target antigen remains unknown. Per-base qualities were not stored, and no clone one base away is much larger.

This clonotype was obtained from a middle-aged man in good health and CMV-seropositive. Recombination linked TRBV5-4 to TRBJ1-1, with TRBD1 as a weak D call on 5 bases. Sequencing was carried out using PBMCs. The CDR3 protein is CASSPDIRNTEAFF. The bases read TGTGCCAGCAGCCCGGACATCCGGAACACTGAAGCTTTCTTT.